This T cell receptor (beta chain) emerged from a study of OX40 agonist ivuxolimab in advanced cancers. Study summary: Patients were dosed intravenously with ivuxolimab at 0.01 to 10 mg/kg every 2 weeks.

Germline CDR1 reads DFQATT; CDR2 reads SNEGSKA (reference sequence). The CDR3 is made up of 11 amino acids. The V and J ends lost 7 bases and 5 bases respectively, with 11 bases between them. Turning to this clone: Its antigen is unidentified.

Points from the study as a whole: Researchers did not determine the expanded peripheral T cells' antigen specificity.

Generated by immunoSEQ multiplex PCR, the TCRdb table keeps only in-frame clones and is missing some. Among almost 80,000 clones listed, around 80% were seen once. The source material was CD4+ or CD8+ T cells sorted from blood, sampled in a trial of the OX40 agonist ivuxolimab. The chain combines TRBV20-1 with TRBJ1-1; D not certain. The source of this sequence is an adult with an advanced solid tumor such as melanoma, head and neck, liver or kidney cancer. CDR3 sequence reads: CSVSRGTEAFF. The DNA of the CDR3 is TGCAGTGTGAGTAGAGGGACTGAAGCTTTCTTT.